This passage covers 10 T cell receptor beta chains from one sample sequenced in a study of molecular identifiers for immune sequencing clone quantification. Each CDR3 protein is one row after TCRdb ran MiXCR on the PCR reads. Of about 510,000 distinct CDR3 sequences in the sample, about 25% were seen once. Sequencing used naive CD8+ T cells from blood, with Jurkat cell RNA spiked in. Indicated subset: FACS-sorted CD8+CD4-CCR7+CD45RA+ naive T cells. These receptor sequences come from a human donor in good health. Some libraries in this study had Jurkat cell RNA spiked in.

Comment on this clonotype: Likely a read error: the CDR3 ends without its conserved phenylalanine or tryptophan. The chain employs TRBV19 and TRBJ1-5; D gene unclear. The V end lost 1 base, the J end lost 0 bases, and 10 bases lay between the germline ends. CDR3 length equals 16 residues. Germline CDR1 is LNHDA and CDR2 is SQIVND (reference sequence). CDR3 nucleotides: TGTGCCAGTAGTATAGGGAGGGAGTATAGCAATCAGCCCCAGCATTCT. The encoded protein is CASSIGREYSNQPQHS.

This clonotype was found many times. The chain uses TRBV6-5 and TRBJ2-3; no definite D call. From germline, CDR1 is MNHEY and CDR2 SVGAGI. Trimming pared 2 bases from V and 7 bases from J, leaving 13 bases between. The CDR3 sequence is 14 residues long. In DNA, the CDR3 is TGTGCCAGCAGTTACCAATCGGACGGATATACGCAGTATTTT. This encodes CASSYQSDGYTQYF.

The V call is TRBV7-2, the J call TRBJ2-7, with TRBD1 matching over 8 bases. The CDR3 length is 17 residues. CDR1 is SGHTA and CDR2 is FQGNSA in the germline V gene. V shed 4 bases, J shed 1 base, and the junction held 12 bases outside the gene matches. The CDR3 reads CASSSIYRDRHSYEQYF. The CDR3 DNA sequence: TGTGCCAGCAGCTCTATTTACCGGGACAGGCATTCCTACGAGCAGTACTTC. The variable domain in full, completed from reference TRBV7-2 and TRBJ2-7, reads GAGVSQSPSNKVTEKGKDVELRCDPISGHTALYWYRQSLGQGLEFLIYFQGNSAPDKSGLPSDRFSAERTGGSVSTLTIQRTQQEDSAVYLCASSSIYRDRHSYEQYFGPGTRLTVT.

This clonotype showed up just a few times. This chain links TRBV12-3 or TRBV12-4 with TRBJ2-4; 7 bases are shared with TRBD2. The ends lost 8 bases at V and 0 bases at J; junction bases unmatched: 7. The CDR3 runs to 15 residues. CDR3 loop: CASGVAGIAKNIQYF. For the CDR3, the DNA is TGTGCCAGCGGGGTAGCGGGTATAGCCAAAAACATTCAGTACTTC.

This clonotype was recorded at least ten times. The V call is TRBV5-4, the J call TRBJ2-6; no firm D call. Germline V lookup: CDR1 SGHNT, CDR2 YYREEE (reference sequence). The V end lost 0 bases, the J end lost 0 bases, and 7 bases lay between the germline ends. The CDR3 spans 16 residues. This chain's CDR3 is CASSLGASSGANVLTF. As DNA, the CDR3 is TGTGCCAGCAGCTTGGGGGCTTCCTCTGGGGCCAACGTCCTGACTTTC.

This clonotype showed up many times. This rearrangement joins TRBV27 to TRBJ2-7; D may be TRBD1 (5 bases). V was trimmed by 3 bases and J by 2 bases, leaving 11 bases between them. The CDR3 sequence is 14 residues long. Germline CDR1 is MNHEY and CDR2 is SMNVEV (reference sequence). CDR3 in DNA: TGTGCCAGCAGTTTTTTTTCAGGGCCCTACGAGCAGTACTTC. This sequence encodes CASSFFSGPYEQYF.

The V gene is TRBV4-1, the J gene TRBJ2-1; 9 positions agree with TRBD1. With 4 bases clipped from V and 4 bases from J, the junction kept 5 bases outside the gene matches. CDR1 is MGHRA and CDR2 is YSYEKL in the germline V gene. This CDR3 has 15 residues. The CDR3 DNA reads TGCGCCAGCAGCCCCGACAGGGGGGGATACAATGAGCAGTTCTTC. Protein product: CASSPDRGGYNEQFF.

The chain recombines TRBV5-6 with TRBJ1-3; D is possibly TRBD1 (5 bases). Trimming stripped 2 bases from V and 6 bases from J, with 18 bases between. The germline gives CDR1 SGHDT, CDR2 YYEEEE. CDR3 length: 16 amino acids. CDR3 amino acids: CASSFMVPGPENTIYF. The CDR3 nucleotides are TGTGCCAGCAGCTTCATGGTTCCAGGGCCTGAAAACACCATATATTTT.

This clonotype showed up just once. A junction boundary mismatches the germline segment, possibly from a read error. This chain uses TRBV7-6 with TRBJ1-1, with 10 bases identical to TRBD1. The CDR3 is 15 amino acids. CDR1 is SGHVS and CDR2 is FNYEAQ in the germline V gene. The CDR3 DNA is TGTGCCAGCAGCCACGGGACAGGGGAGGTCGGTGAAGCTTCCTTT. Its translation is CASSHGTGEVGEASF.

The gene calls are TRBV11-2 and TRBJ2-7, with TRBD1 identical over 8 bases. After removal of 3 bases from V and 6 bases from J, the junction contained 4 bases not matched to a gene. Germline lookup yields CDR1 SGHAT and CDR2 FQNNGV. This CDR3 has 13 residues. CDR3 sequence (DNA): TGTGCCAGCAGCTTCCAGGGGGCTGCCGAGCAGTACTTC. Translating it yields CASSFQGAAEQYF. The full variable domain, its missing parts supplied by reference TRBV11-2 and TRBJ2-7, is EAGVAQSPRYKIIEKRQSVAFWCNPISGHATLYWYQQILGQGPKLLIQFQNNGVVDDSQLPKDRFSAERLKGVDSTLKIQPAKLEDSAVYLCASSFQGAAEQYFGPGTRLTVT.